This T cell receptor beta chain came from a study of CD4 and CD8 cells across lung adenocarcinoma regions. TCRdb reprocessed the PCR reads with MiXCR, giving one entry per CDR3 protein. The table includes around 25,000 distinct CDR3 sequences, under 60% detected once. The patients had localized lung adenocarcinoma, a non-small cell subtype. CDR3 size: 16 residues. Germline assignment: CDR1 SGHTA and CDR2 FQGNSA. The V segment lost 2 bases and the J segment 2 bases; nucleotides outside the gene matches: 6. The sample was CD8+ T cells from the center of a lung tumor. The chain carries TRBV7-2 and TRBJ2-1; 7 bases line up with TRBD2. The TCR sequence derives from a male donor with lung adenocarcinoma. The CD4 and CD8 labels of this study may be unreliable. CDR3 loop: CASSLRGGSTYNEQFF. The CDR3 DNA sequence: TGTGCCAGCAGCTTAAGGGGCGGGAGCACCTACAATGAGCAGTTCTTC.